These 23 T cell receptor beta chains originate from one sample sequenced in a study of blood T cell repertoires in COVID-19. TCRdb's copy holds only in-frame clones and misses some; the assay was immunoSEQ multiplex PCR. The sample includes some 100,000 clones, more than 75% of them seen just once. Material: peripheral blood. The receptors were gathered from a middle-aged man with active or convalescent COVID-19.

The V call is TRBV6-4, the J call TRBJ1-1; the D is unclear. The CDR3 loop spans 13 amino acids. The V gene lost 5 bases and the J gene lost 1 base, with 8 bases spanning the gap. Germline loops: CDR1 MRHNA, CDR2 SNTAGT. The CDR3 loop is CASSLTENTEAFF. In DNA form, the CDR3 reads TGTGCCAGCAGTCTGACTGAGAACACTGAAGCTTTCTTT.

The V gene is TRBV5-1, the J gene TRBJ1-1; D perhaps matches TRBD1 (5 bases). This CDR3 is 16 amino acids long. V lost 1 base and J 0 bases, leaving 13 bases between the germline ends. From germline, CDR1 is SGHRS and CDR2 YFSETQ. The DNA of the CDR3 is TGCGCCAGCAGCTTGATGTCAGGACAAATGAACACTGAAGCTTTCTTT. Translated, it gives CASSLMSGQMNTEAFF.

The chain uses TRBV28 and TRBJ2-4, with 10 bases that match TRBD2. The CDR3 consists of 20 residues. Germline V gene sequence: CDR1 MDHEN, CDR2 SYDVKM. J lost 0 bases, V lost 6 bases, and 17 bases had no gene match. CDR3 region: CASSQGLSGGVLIAKNIQYF. CDR3 nucleotides: TGTGCCAGCAGCCAAGGACTCAGCGGGGGGGTCTTAATAGCCAAAAACATTCAGTACTTC.

This clone has a handful of counts. V is TRBV3-1 (or the pseudogene TRBV3-2) and J is TRBJ2-3; D remains unclear. Per the germline V gene, CDR1 is LGHDT and CDR2 is YNNKEL (reference sequence). The CDR3 consists of 12 residues. V lost 5 bases, J lost 4 bases, and 7 bases lay in between. CDR3 residues: CASSGSADTQYF. The CDR3 nucleotides are TGTGCCAGCAGCGGCAGCGCAGATACGCAGTATTTT.

The V gene is TRBV21-1, the J gene TRBJ1-4; the tabulated D call, TRBD1, remains unverified against the DNA. TRBV21-1 is a recognized pseudogene. This CDR3 region has 17 residues. CDR3 DNA sequence: TGTGCCAGCAGCACGTACGGGACAGGTTCAACTAATGAAAAACTGTTTTTT. Translation: CASSTYGTGSTNEKLFF.

This clone was counted a few times. The V call is TRBV2, the J call TRBJ1-5; no definite D call. V lost 6 bases and J lost 10, with 13 bases in between. This CDR3 has 12 residues. The germline CDR1 and CDR2 sequences are SNHLY and FYNNEI. CDR3 sequence reads: CASSEGLQPQHF. CDR3 sequence (DNA): TGTGCCAGCAGCGAGGGTTTGCAACCCCAGCATTTT. Looking up the rest from reference TRBV2 and TRBJ1-5 gives the full variable domain: EPEVTQTPSHQVTQMGQEVILRCVPISNHLYFYWYRQILGQKVEFLVSFYNNEISEKSEIFDDQFSVERPDGSNFTLKIRSTKLEDSAMYFCASSEGLQPQHFGDGTRLSIL.

This chain connects TRBV9 to TRBJ2-2; no firm D call. Germline assignment: CDR1 SGDLS and CDR2 YYNGEE. Trimming removed 0 bases from V and 4 bases from J, with 10 bases in between. The length of the CDR3 is 15 residues. This CDR3 reads CASSVEGSGTGELFF. CDR3 in DNA: TGTGCCAGCAGCGTAGAAGGTTCGGGCACCGGGGAGCTGTTTTTT.

This clone was counted only a few times. The chain is built from TRBV7-8 and TRBJ2-5; D gene uncertain. Trimming left V 4 bases short and J 1 base short, with 16 bases between. Germline CDR1 is SGHVS and CDR2 is FQNEAQ. The CDR3 runs 16 residues. In DNA form, the CDR3 reads TGTGCCAGCAGCTCCAAAATTGACACCTTCCAAGAGACCCAGTACTTC. It is translated as CASSSKIDTFQETQYF.

This chain uses TRBV12-3 or TRBV12-4 with TRBJ2-1; D not certain. The CDR3 contains 12 residues. With 6 bases removed from V and 4 bases from J, the gap between germline ends came to 7 bases. Written as DNA, the CDR3 is TGTGCCAGCAGCCGTTTATACAATGAGCAGTTCTTC. It yields the protein CASSRLYNEQFF.

The chain uses TRBV18 and TRBJ2-3; TRBD2 might be the D (6 bases). This CDR3 is 13 amino acids long. V gave up 8 bases and J gave up 6 bases, with 15 bases separating them. Germline values: CDR1 KGHSH, CDR2 LQKENI. CDR3 nucleotide sequence: TGTGCCAGCGTGGGAGGAATTCAGGATACGCAGTATTTT. Residues: CASVGGIQDTQYF.

The chain employs TRBV7-6 and TRBJ2-1; no clear D gene. In germline, CDR1 is SGHVS, CDR2 FNYEAQ. The CDR3 runs to 15 residues. The V end was cut by 5 bases, the J end by 0 bases, with 11 bases between. The CDR3 nucleotides are TGTGCCAGCAGCGAGATGGCGGTCTCCTACAATGAGCAGTTCTTC. Translating gives CASSEMAVSYNEQFF.

V usage is TRBV18 and J usage is TRBJ2-1, with 7 bases that match TRBD1. This CDR3 contains 15 residues. Trimming at V came to 3 bases and at J to 4 bases, leaving 6 bases not matched to a gene. Germline V gene sequence: CDR1 KGHSH, CDR2 LQKENI. The CDR3 sequence: CASSPPEGAYNEQFF. The CDR3 region has the DNA TGTGCCAGCTCACCCCCCGAGGGGGCTTACAATGAGCAGTTCTTC.

The chain is built from TRBV19 and TRBJ1-4; perhaps TRBD1 as D (5 bases). CDR1 is LNHDA and CDR2 is SQIVND in the germline V gene (reference sequence). V was cut by 7 bases and J by 0 bases, with 12 bases left in between. The CDR3 length is 15 residues. CDR3 nucleotide sequence: TGTGCCAGTAACCCAGGGCCATCAACTAATGAAAAACTGTTTTTT. Encoded protein: CASNPGPSTNEKLFF.

This sequence joins TRBV28 and TRBJ1-4; weak D call: TRBD1 (5 bases). CDR1 is MDHEN and CDR2 is SYDVKM in the germline V gene. Trimming pared 2 bases from V and 7 bases from J, leaving 8 bases between. This CDR3 contains 13 residues. The CDR3 is CASSLLDIEKLFF. In nucleotides, the CDR3 is TGTGCCAGCAGTTTACTGGACATTGAAAAACTGTTTTTT.

The rearrangement links TRBV19 to TRBJ1-3; D gene ambiguous. Germline lookup yields CDR1 LNHDA and CDR2 SQIVND (reference sequence). The CDR3 consists of 14 residues. V lost 8 bases and J 0 bases, leaving 11 bases between the germline ends. CDR3 DNA sequence: TGTGCCAGTTCCGAGGCCTCCTCTGGAAACACCATATATTTT. It codes for CASSEASSGNTIYF. The whole variable domain, filled in from reference TRBV19 and TRBJ1-3, reads DGGITQSPKYLFRKEGQNVTLSCEQNLNHDAMYWYRQDPGQGLRLIYYSQIVNDFQKGDIAEGYSVSREKKESFPLTVTSAQKNPTAFYLCASSEASSGNTIYFGEGSWLTVV.

The chain is built from TRBV15 and TRBJ2-3; TRBD1 agrees at 10 bases. Germline V CDR1 and CDR2: LNHNV, YYDKDF (reference sequence). V dropped 1 base and J dropped 1; count of bases not matched to a gene: 2. The CDR3 length is 16 residues. The CDR3 loop is CATSRGDRGGTDTQYF. The DNA of the CDR3 is TGTGCCACCAGCAGAGGGGACAGGGGAGGCACAGATACGCAGTATTTT.

The chain recombines TRBV10-3 with TRBJ2-4; TRBD2 aligns across 12 bases. The length of the CDR3 is 17 residues. Trimming took 0 bases from V and 9 from J; bases not matched to a gene: 9. Germline lookup yields CDR1 ENHRY and CDR2 SYGVKD. CDR3 coding DNA: TGTGCCATCAGTGAGTCCTCCCCGGCTAGCGGGGGGGGCATTCAGTACTTC. Its protein is CAISESSPASGGGIQYF.

The V and J genes are TRBV28 and TRBJ2-1; 12 positions match TRBD2. The trim removed 4 bases at V and 9 bases at J, leaving 10 bases unmatched. The germline CDR1 and CDR2 sequences are MDHEN and SYDVKM. This CDR3 spans 16 amino acids. The CDR3 loop is CASSSIGTSGFSEQFF. As DNA, the CDR3 is TGTGCCAGCAGTTCTATCGGGACTAGCGGGTTCAGTGAGCAGTTCTTC.

This clone showed up just once. V usage is TRBV21-1 and J usage is TRBJ1-5. TRBV21-1 is assigned pseudogene status. The CDR3 consists of 15 residues. CDR3 in amino acids: CASSKGADSNQPQHF. In DNA form, the CDR3 reads TGTGCCAGCAGCAAAGGCGCCGATAGCAATCAGCCCCAGCATTTT.

This chain uses TRBV5-4 with TRBJ1-1, with 10 bases fitting TRBD1. Per the germline V gene, CDR1 is SGHNT and CDR2 is YYREEE (reference sequence). V lost 4 bases and J lost 5; bases outside the gene matches: 8. The length of the CDR3 is 15 residues. CDR3: CASSGGQGIWTEAFF. The DNA for the CDR3 is TGTGCCAGCAGCGGGGGACAGGGGATATGGACTGAAGCTTTCTTT.

The chain joins TRBV18 to TRBJ2-7; possibly TRBD2 for D (6 bases). Germline CDR1 is KGHSH and CDR2 is LQKENI. The CDR3 has 12 residues. Between the trimmed V and J ends, which lost 3 bases and 7 bases, there was a span of 10 bases. DNA for the CDR3: TGTGCCAGCTCACCTTTGGGGGGAGAGCAGTACTTC. Encoded protein: CASSPLGGEQYF.

With respect to this clone: The identical CDR3 is also encoded by other nucleotide sequences in the sample. The chain combines TRBV18 with TRBJ1-2; 8 bases map to TRBD1. J was trimmed by 8 bases and V by 6 bases; bases with no gene match: 8. The CDR3 covers 13 residues. Germline loops: CDR1 KGHSH, CDR2 LQKENI. As DNA, the CDR3 is TGTGCCAGCTCCCCGGACAGGGAGTACGGCTACACCTTC. This translates into CASSPDREYGYTF.

This rearrangement joins TRBV10-1 to TRBJ2-3, with TRBD1 matching 7 bases. The CDR3 contains 13 residues. V shed 7 bases, J shed 2 bases, and the junction held 3 bases outside the gene matches. Per the germline V gene, CDR1 is WNHNN and CDR2 is SYGVQD (reference sequence). The CDR3 bases are TGCGCCAGCATGAGGGGGCTCACAGATACGCAGTATTTT. Encoded protein: CASMRGLTDTQYF.